This T cell receptor beta chain appears in the sequencing data of a study of cytotoxic CD8 clonotypes in ibrutinib-treated CLL. Germline loops: CDR1 MNHEY, CDR2 SVGAGI. Trimming removed 0 bases at V and 6 bases at J, with 13 bases between. The CDR3 spans 15 residues. Method: immunoSEQ multiplex PCR; TCRdb's copy keeps in-frame clones and lacks some. The sample includes 29,000 or so clones, 55% to 75% of them seen just once. This clone was observed a handful of times. The source was PBMCs, collected after 24 months of ibrutinib treatment. J is TRBJ2-3 and V is TRBV6-5, with D tentatively TRBD1 (7 bases). This receptor was taken from a human donor with chronic lymphocytic leukemia. The CDR3 here is CASSYSQGEADTQYF. DNA of the CDR3: TGTGCCAGCAGTTACTCCCAGGGGGAGGCCGATACGCAGTATTTT.